This T cell receptor (beta chain) was captured in a study of blood T cell repertoires in COVID-19. On the study more broadly: The samples span acute and convalescent COVID-19 from the United States, Italy and Spain. The cDNA or gDNA used as material had been derived from T cells, B-cell-depleted T cells, or PBMCs.

V was pared by 4 bases and J by 4 bases, with 6 bases of the junction left unmatched. The CDR3 has 14 amino acids. The germline CDR1 and CDR2 sequences are LGHDT and YNNKEL (reference sequence). Sequencing used immunoSEQ multiplex PCR; TCRdb keeps in-frame clones, though not all of them. This sample has 250,000 to 350,000 clones, with about nine tenths found just once. Recovered participants had two consecutive negative NP/OP PCR tests, healthcare professional clearance, or symptom resolution. Material for sequencing was PBMCs or T cells enriched from blood (not recorded which). This TCR came from a woman between 50 and 59 years old who had recovered from COVID-19. This chain joins TRBV3-1 (or the pseudogene TRBV3-2) and TRBJ1-2; TRBD1 aligns across 7 bases. CDR3 protein: CASSLGQFVYGYTF. CDR3 sequence (DNA): TGTGCCAGCAGCCTGGGACAGTTTGTCTATGGCTACACCTTC.